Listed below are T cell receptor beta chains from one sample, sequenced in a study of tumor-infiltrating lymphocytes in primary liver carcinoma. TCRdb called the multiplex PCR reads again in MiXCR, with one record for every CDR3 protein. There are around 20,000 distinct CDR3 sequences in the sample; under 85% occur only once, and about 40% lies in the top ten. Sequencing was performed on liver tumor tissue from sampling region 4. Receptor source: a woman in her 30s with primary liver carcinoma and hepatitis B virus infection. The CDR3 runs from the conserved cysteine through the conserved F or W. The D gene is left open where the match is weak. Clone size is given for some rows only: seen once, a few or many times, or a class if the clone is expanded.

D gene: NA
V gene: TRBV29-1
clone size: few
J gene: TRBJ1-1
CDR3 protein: CRVETGSIEAFF
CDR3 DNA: TGCAGGGTCGAGACAGGCAGCATTGAAGCTTTCTTT

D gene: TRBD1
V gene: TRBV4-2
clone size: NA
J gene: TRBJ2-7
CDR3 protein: CASSQKHLGQGGLGEQYF
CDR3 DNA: TGTGCCAGCAGCCAGAAACACCTAGGACAGGGGGGACTGGGCGAGCAGTACTTC

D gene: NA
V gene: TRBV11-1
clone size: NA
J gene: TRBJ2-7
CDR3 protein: CAISLVTGTYEQYF
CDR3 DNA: TGTGCCATCAGCTTAGTTACTGGGACCTACGAGCAATATTTC

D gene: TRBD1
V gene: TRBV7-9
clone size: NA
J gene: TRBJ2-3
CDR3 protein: CASSLERGQQQDTQYF
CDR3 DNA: TGTGCCAGCAGCTTAGAAAGGGGGCAGCAACAAGATACGCAGTATTTT

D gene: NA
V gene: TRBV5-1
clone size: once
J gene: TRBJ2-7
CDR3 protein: CASSHSGCHSYEQYF
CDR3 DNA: TGCGCCAGCAGCCACTCTGGGTGTCACTCCTACGAGCAGTACTTC

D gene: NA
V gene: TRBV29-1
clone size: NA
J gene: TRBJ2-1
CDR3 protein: CSSATGVSSNERFF
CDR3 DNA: TGTAGCTCCGCGACAGGAGTAAGTTCCAATGAGCGGTTCTTC

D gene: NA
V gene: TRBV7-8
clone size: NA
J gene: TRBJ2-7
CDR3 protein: CASSAHRGLALYDQYF
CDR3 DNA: TGTGCCAGCAGCGCCCATCGGGGCCTCGCCCTCTACGATCAGTACTTC

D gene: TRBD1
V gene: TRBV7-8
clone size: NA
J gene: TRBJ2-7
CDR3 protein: CASGQEHACEQYF
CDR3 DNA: TGTGCCAGTGGACAGGAGCACGCCTGCGAGCAGTACTTC

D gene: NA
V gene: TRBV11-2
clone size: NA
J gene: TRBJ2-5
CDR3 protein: CTSRSRDLAHQGIQYF
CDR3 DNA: TGTACCAGCAGATCCCGGGACTTGGCCCACCAAGGGATCCAGTACTTC

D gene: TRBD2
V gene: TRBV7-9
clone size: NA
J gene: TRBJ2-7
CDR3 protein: CASSHTLGREGFEQYF
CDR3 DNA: TGTGCCAGCAGCCACACATTAGGGCGGGAGGGTTTCGAGCAGTACTTC

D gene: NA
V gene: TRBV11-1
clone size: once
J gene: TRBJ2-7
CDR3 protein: CASSLGYLYEQYF
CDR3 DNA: TGTGCCAGCAGCTTAGGGTACCTCTACGAGCAGTATTTC

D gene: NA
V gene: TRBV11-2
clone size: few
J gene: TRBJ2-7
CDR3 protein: CASRIRYHGKYF
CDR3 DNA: TGTGCCAGCCGCATACGGTACCACGGGAAGTACTTC

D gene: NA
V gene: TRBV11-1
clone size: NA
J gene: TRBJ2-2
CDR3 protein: CASSRVMARESGELLF
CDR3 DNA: TGTGCCAGCAGCAGGGTTATGGCGAGAGAGTCCGGGGAGCTGTTGTTT

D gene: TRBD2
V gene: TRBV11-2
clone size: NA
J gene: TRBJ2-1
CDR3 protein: CASSFGSGRVGDEQFF
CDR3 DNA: TGTGCCAGCTCATTTGGAAGCGGGAGAGTGGGCGATGAGCAGTTCTTC